The clone carrying this T cell receptor beta chain was observed many times. Its antigen is currently unknown. This sample was taken from a study of response to subunit inactivated influenza vaccine. Findings and caveats of the study: Each seasonal flu vaccination may recruit only limited new T cells, authors suggested.

TCRdb reprocessed the RT-PCR reads with MiXCR, giving one entry per CDR3 protein. The sample consists of under 200,000 distinct CDR3 sequences, over 8.5% of them appearing once. In germline, CDR1 is ENHRY, CDR2 SYGVKD. Trimming shortened V by 0 bases and J by 9 bases, and 15 bases separated the two germline ends. There are 15 residues in the CDR3. The V gene is TRBV10-3, the J gene TRBJ2-1; weak D call: TRBD2 (6 bases). The sequenced sample was CD8+ T cells sorted from PBMCs, obtained less than 30 months after vaccination. This receptor was identified in a man between 50 and 75 years old who received an inactivated influenza vaccine. The DNA for the CDR3 is TGTGCCATCAGTGAGTCTGGGGGTACGGGACTTGAGCAGTTCTTC. It specifies CAISESGGTGLEQFF.